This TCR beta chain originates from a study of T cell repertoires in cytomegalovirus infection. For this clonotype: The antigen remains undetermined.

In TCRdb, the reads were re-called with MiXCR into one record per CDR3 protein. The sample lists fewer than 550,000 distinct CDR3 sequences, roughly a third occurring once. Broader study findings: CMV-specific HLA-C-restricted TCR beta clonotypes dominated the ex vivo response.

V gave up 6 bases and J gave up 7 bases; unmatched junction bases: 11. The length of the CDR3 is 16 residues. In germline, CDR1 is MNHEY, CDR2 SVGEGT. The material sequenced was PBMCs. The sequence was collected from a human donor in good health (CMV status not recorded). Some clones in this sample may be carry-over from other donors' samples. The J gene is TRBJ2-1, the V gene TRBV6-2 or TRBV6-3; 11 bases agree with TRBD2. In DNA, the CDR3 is TGTGCCAGCAGATACCCCACTAGCGGGGGTACGAATGAGCAGTTCTTC. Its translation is CASRYPTSGGTNEQFF.